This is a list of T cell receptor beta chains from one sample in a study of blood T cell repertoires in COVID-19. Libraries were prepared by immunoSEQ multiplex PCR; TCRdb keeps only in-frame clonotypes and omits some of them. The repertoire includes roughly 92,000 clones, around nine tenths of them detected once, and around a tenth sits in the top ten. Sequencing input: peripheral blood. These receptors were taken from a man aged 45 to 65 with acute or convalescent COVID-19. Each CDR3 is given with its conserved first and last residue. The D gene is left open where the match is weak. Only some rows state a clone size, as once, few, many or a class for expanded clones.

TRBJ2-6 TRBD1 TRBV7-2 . CASSLARRTGPNVLTF TGTGCCAGCAGCTTAGCCCGACGGACAGGGCCTAACGTCCTGACTTTC
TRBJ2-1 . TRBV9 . CASSVGTWEDNEQFF TGTGCCAGCAGCGTAGGAACGTGGGAGGATAATGAGCAGTTCTTC
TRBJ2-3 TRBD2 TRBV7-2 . CASSNRLAGVGTDTQYF TGTGCCAGCAGCAACAGACTAGCGGGAGTAGGGACAGATACGCAGTATTTT
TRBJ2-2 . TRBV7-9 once CASWPGHRNTGELFF TGTGCCAGCTGGCCGGGACACCGAAACACCGGGGAGCTGTTTTTT
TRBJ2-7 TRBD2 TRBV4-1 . CASSQDSSGYSYEQYF TGCGCCAGCAGCCAAGACTCTAGCGGATACTCCTACGAGCAGTACTTC
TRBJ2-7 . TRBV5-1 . CASSFQSNSYEQYF TGCGCCAGCAGCTTCCAATCCAACTCCTACGAGCAGTACTTC
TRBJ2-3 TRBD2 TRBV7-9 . CASSFTGGRTDTQYF TGTGCCAGCAGCTTTACGGGAGGGCGTACAGATACGCAGTATTTT
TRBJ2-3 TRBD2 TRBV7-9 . CASSSRGRPPSGSTDTQYF TGTGCCAGCAGCTCTCGCGGCCGCCCACCTAGCGGGAGTACAGATACGCAGTATTTT
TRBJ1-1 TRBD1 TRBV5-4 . CASSSGQGWNTEAFF TGTGCCAGCAGCTCCGGACAGGGTTGGAACACTGAAGCTTTCTTT
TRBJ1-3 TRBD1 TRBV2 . CASSEGQYSGNTIYF TGTGCCAGCAGCGAGGGACAGTACTCTGGAAACACCATATATTTT
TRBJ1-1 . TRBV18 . CASSNSQGSEAFF TGTGCCAGCTCAAATTCGCAGGGGTCTGAAGCTTTCTTT
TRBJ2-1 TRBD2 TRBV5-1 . CASSPTPGTSGRGEQFF TGCGCCAGCAGCCCTACTCCCGGGACTAGCGGGAGGGGTGAGCAGTTCTTC
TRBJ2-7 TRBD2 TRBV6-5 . CASTPGGSLSYEQYF TGTGCCAGCACCCCGGGGGGGAGTCTCTCCTACGAGCAGTACTTC
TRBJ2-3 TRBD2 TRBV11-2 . CASSPSGGVRANTQYF TGTGCCAGCAGCCCATCGGGGGGAGTCCGCGCGAATACGCAGTATTTT
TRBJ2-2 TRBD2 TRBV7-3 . CASSLIGLASNTGELFF TGTGCCAGCAGCTTAATAGGACTAGCGTCGAACACCGGGGAGCTGTTTTTT
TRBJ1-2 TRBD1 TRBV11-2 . CASSLTGDGYTF TGTGCCAGCAGCTTGACAGGGGATGGCTACACCTTC
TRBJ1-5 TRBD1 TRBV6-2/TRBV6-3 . CASSSTGVHQPQHF TGTGCCAGCAGTAGTACAGGGGTCCATCAGCCCCAGCATTTT
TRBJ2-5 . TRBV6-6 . CASSYSSGEVSQYF TGTGCCAGCAGTTACTCGTCAGGGGAAGTGTCCCAGTACTTC
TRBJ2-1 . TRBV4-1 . CASSQEQLGRNYEQFF TGCGCCAGCAGCCAAGAACAACTTGGGAGGAACTATGAGCAGTTCTTC
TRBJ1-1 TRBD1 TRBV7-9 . CASSVVGTGGTEAFF TGTGCCAGCAGCGTAGTGGGGACAGGGGGCACTGAAGCTTTCTTT
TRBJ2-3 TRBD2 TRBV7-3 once CASSDRLAGSTDTQYF TGTGCCAGCAGCGACAGACTAGCGGGGTCCACAGATACGCAGTATTTT
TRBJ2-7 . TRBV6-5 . CASSYSTRGPREQYF TGTGCCAGCAGTTACTCGACTAGAGGCCCTAGGGAGCAGTACTTC
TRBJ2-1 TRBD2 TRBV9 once CASSTLAGGYNEQFF TGTGCCAGCAGCACACTAGCGGGAGGGTACAATGAGCAGTTCTTC
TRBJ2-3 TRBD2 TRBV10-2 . CASRNSGSADTQYF TGCGCCAGCAGAAACAGCGGGAGTGCAGATACGCAGTATTTT
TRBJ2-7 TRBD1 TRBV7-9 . CASSLVLTGDRAVYEQYF TGTGCCAGCAGCTTAGTCTTGACCGGGGACAGGGCTGTCTACGAGCAGTACTTC
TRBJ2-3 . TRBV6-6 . CASSYSGLAGGDTQYF TGTGCCAGCAGTTACTCGGGATTGGCAGGGGGGGATACGCAGTATTTT
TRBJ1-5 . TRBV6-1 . CASSEDRRVGQPQHF TGTGCCAGCAGTGAAGATAGGAGGGTCGGCCAGCCCCAGCATTTT
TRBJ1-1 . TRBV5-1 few CASSSLTGPPLNTEAFF TGCGCCAGCAGCTCACTGACAGGACCCCCGCTGAACACTGAAGCTTTCTTT
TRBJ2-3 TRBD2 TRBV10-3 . CAIKGSSGTDTQYF TGTGCCATCAAGGGGTCTAGCGGGACAGATACGCAGTATTTT
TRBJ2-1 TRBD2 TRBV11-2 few CASSSGLAGGDEQFF TGTGCCAGCAGCTCGGGACTAGCGGGAGGGGATGAGCAGTTCTTC
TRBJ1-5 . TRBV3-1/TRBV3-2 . CASSQSALPNQPQHF TGTGCCAGCAGCCAAAGTGCGTTGCCTAATCAGCCCCAGCATTTT
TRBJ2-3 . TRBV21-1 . CASSLGGPRSTDTQYF TGTGCCAGCAGTTTGGGCGGGCCCCGGAGTACAGATACGCAGTATTTT
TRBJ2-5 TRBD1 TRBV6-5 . CASSLAGTGFQETQYF TGTGCCAGCAGTTTGGCCGGGACAGGGTTCCAAGAGACCCAGTACTTC
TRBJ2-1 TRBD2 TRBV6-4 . CASSPGLATGLGEQFF TGTGCCAGCAGTCCGGGACTAGCAACCGGCTTGGGTGAGCAGTTCTTC
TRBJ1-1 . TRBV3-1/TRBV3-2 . CASSQLRTALEAFF TGTGCCAGCAGCCAGCTACGGACAGCCCTTGAAGCTTTCTTT
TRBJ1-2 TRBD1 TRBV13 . CASSGQGLLSNYGYTF TGTGCCAGCAGCGGACAGGGATTATTGAGTAACTATGGCTACACCTTC
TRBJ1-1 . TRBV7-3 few CASSKQGLGTTEAFF TGTGCCAGCAGCAAACAGGGTCTGGGGACCACTGAAGCTTTCTTT